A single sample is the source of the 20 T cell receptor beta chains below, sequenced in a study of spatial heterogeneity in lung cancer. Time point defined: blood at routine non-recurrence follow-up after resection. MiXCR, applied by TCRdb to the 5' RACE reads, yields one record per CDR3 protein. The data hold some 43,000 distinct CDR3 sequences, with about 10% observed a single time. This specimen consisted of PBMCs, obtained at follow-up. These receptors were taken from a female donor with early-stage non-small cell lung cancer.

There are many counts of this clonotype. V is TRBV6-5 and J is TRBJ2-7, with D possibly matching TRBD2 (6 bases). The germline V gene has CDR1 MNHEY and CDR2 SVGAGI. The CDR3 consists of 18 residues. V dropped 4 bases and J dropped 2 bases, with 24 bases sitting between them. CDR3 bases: TGTGCCAGCAGTTTTTTCCCAAATTCCGGGACTCGGGCCTACGAGCAGTACTTC. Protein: CASSFFPNSGTRAYEQYF.

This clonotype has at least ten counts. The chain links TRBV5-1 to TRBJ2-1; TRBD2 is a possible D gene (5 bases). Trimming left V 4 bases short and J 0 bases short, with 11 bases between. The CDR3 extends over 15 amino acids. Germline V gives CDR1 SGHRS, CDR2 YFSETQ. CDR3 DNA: TGCGCCAGCAGCGCCCCGGGGAGCTCCTACAATGAGCAGTTCTTC. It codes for CASSAPGSSYNEQFF.

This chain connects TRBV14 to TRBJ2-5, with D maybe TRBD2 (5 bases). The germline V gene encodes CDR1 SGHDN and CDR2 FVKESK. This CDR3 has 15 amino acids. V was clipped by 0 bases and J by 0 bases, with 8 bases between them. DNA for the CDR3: TGTGCCAGCAGCCAAGACGGGGTCTACCAAGAGACCCAGTACTTC. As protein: CASSQDGVYQETQYF.

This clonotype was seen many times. The CDR3 protein is CASSLAPETQYF. The CDR3 DNA reads TGCGCCAGCAGCTTGGCACCGGAGACCCAGTACTTC. The chain is built from TRBV5-1 and TRBJ2-5; D gene unclear. This CDR3 is 12 amino acids long. The germline CDR1 and CDR2 sequences are SGHRS and YFSETQ. V lost 0 bases and J lost 5, with 5 bases in between. The full variable domain, completed using reference TRBV5-1 and TRBJ2-5, is KAGVTQTPRYLIKTRGQQVTLSCSPISGHRSVSWYQQTPGQGLQFLFEYFSETQRNKGNFPGRFSGRQFSNSRSEMNVSTLELGDSALYLCASSLAPETQYFGPGTRLLVL.

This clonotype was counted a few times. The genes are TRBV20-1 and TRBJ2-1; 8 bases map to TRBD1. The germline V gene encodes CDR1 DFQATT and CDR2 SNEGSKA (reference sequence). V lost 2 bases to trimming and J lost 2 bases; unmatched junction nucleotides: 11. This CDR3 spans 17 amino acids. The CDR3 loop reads CSARPRRDRLTYNEQFF. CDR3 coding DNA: TGCAGTGCTAGACCACGCCGGGACAGGCTGACCTACAATGAGCAGTTCTTC.

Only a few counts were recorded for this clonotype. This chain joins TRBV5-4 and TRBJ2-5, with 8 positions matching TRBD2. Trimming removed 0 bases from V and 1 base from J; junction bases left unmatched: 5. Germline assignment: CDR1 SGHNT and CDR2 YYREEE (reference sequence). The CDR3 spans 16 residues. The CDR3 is CASSLGGSGGQETQYF. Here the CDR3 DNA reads TGTGCCAGCAGCTTGGGGGGAAGCGGGGGCCAAGAGACCCAGTACTTC.

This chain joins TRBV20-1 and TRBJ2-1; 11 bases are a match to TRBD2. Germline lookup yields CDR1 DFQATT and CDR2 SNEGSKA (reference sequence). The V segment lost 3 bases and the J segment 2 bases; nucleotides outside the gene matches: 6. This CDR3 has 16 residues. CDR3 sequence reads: CSASVAGGRAYNEQFF. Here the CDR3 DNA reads TGCAGTGCTAGTGTAGCGGGGGGGCGAGCCTACAATGAGCAGTTCTTC.

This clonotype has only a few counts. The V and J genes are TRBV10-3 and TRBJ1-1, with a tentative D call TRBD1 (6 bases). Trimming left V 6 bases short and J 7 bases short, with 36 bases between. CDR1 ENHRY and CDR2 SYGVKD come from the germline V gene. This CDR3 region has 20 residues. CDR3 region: CAIRGPQSGTSLISTLEAFF. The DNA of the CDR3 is TGTGCCATCAGAGGCCCCCAATCGGGGACAAGCCTCATTTCGACTCTTGAAGCTTTCTTT.

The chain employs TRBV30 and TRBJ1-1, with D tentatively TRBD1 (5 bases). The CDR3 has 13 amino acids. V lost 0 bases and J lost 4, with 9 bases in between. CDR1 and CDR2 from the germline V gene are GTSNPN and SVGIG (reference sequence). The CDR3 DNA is TGTGCCTGGAGTGTAACAGGATCCACTGAAGCTTTCTTT. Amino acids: CAWSVTGSTEAFF. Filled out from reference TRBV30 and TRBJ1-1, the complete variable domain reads SQTIHQWPATLVQPVGSPLSLECTVEGTSNPNLYWYRQAAGRGLQLLFYSVGIGQISSEVPQNLSASRPQDRQFILSSKKLLLSDSGFYLCAWSVTGSTEAFFGQGTRLTVV.

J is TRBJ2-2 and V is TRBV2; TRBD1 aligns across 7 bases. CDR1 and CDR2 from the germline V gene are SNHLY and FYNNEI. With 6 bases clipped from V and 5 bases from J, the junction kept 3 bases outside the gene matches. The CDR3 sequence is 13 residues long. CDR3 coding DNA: TGTGCCAGCAGGATACAGGGGACCGGGGAGCTGTTTTTT. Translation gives CASRIQGTGELFF.

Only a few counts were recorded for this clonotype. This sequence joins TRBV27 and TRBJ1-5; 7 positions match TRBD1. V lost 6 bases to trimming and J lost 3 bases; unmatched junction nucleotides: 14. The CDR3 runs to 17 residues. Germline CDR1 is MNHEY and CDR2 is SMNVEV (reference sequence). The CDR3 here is CASRPPIPDRYNQPQHF. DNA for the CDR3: TGTGCCAGCAGACCCCCAATCCCGGACAGGTACAATCAGCCCCAGCATTTT.

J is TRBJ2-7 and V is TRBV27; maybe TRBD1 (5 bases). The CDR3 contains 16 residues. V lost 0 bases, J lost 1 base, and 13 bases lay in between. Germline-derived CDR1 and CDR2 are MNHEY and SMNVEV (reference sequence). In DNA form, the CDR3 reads TGTGCCAGCAGTTTATCAACAGGAGCCTTTTCCTACGAGCAGTACTTC. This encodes CASSLSTGAFSYEQYF.

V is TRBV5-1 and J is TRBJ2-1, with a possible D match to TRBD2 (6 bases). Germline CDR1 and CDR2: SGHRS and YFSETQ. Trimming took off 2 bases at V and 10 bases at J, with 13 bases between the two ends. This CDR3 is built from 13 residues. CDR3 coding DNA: TGCGCCAGCAGCTTAGGTCAGGAGGGAGAGCAGTTCTTC. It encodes CASSLGQEGEQFF.

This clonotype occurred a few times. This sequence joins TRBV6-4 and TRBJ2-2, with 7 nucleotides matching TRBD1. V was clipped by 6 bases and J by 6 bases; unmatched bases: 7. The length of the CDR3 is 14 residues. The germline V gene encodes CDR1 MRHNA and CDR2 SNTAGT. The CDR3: CASRGGESAGELFF. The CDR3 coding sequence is TGTGCCAGCAGAGGGGGCGAAAGTGCCGGGGAGCTGTTTTTT.

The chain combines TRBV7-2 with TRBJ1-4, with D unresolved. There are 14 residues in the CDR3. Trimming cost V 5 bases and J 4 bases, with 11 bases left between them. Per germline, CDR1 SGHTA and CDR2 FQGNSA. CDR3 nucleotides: TGTGCCAGCAGCCCGGACCTATATAATGAAAAACTGTTTTTT. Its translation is CASSPDLYNEKLFF.

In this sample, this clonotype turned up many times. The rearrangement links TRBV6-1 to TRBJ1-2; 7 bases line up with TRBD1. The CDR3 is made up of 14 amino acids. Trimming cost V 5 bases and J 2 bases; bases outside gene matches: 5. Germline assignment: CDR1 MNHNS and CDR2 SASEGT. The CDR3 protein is CASSFAGGNYGYTF. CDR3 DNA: TGTGCCAGCAGTTTCGCAGGGGGGAACTATGGCTACACCTTC.

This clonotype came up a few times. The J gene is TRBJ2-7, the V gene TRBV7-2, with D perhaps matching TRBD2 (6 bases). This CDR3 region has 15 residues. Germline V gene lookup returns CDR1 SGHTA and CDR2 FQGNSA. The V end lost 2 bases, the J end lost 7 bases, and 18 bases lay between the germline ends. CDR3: CASSLWGRDFREQYF. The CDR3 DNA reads TGTGCCAGCAGCTTATGGGGCAGGGACTTCAGGGAGCAGTACTTC.

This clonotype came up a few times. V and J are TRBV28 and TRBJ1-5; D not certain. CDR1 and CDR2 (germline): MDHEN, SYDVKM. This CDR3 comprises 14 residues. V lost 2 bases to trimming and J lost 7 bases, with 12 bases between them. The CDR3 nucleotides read TGTGCCAGCAGTTTAGAAGGATGGAGGCAGCCCCAGCATTTT. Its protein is CASSLEGWRQPQHF.

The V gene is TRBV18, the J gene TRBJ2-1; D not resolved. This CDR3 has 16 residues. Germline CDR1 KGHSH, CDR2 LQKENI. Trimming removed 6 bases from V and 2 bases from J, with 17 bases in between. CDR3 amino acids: CASSPPLMTPYNEQFF. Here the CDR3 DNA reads TGTGCCAGCTCGCCGCCCTTAATGACCCCCTACAATGAGCAGTTCTTC.

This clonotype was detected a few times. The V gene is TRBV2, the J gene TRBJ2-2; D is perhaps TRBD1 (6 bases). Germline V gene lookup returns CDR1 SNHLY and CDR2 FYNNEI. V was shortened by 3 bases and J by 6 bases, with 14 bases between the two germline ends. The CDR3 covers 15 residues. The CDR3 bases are TGTGCCAGCAGTGAGTCCAGGGGAAGAGCCGGGGAGCTGTTTTTT. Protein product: CASSESRGRAGELFF.